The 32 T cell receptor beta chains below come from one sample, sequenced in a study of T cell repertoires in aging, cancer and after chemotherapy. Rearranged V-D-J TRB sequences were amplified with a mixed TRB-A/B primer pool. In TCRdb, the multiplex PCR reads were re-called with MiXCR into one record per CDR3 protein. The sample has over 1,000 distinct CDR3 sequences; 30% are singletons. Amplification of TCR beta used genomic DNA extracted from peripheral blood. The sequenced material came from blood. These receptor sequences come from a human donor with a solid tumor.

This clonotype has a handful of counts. DNA of the CDR3: TGCGCCAGCAGCCAGGACAGGGACTACGAGCAGTACTTC. Its translation: CASSQDRDYEQYF. The chain couples TRBV4-3 to TRBJ2-7; 8 positions match TRBD1. This CDR3 has 13 amino acids. The trim removed 3 bases at V and 3 bases at J, leaving 1 base unmatched. Germline V gives CDR1 LGHNA, CDR2 YSLEER.

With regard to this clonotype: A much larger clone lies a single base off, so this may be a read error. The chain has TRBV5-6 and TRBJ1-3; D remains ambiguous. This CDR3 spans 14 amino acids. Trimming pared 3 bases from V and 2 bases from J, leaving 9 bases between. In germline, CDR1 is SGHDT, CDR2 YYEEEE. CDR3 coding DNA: TGTGCCAGCAGCTGCACAGTGACTGGAAACACCATATATTTT. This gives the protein CASSCTVTGNTIYF. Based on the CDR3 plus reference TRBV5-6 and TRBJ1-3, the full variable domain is DAGVTQSPTHLIKTRGQQVTLRCSPKSGHDTVSWYQQALGQGPQFIFQYYEEEERQRGNFPDRFSGHQFPNYSSELNVNALLLGDSALYLCASSCTVTGNTIYFGEGSWLTVV.

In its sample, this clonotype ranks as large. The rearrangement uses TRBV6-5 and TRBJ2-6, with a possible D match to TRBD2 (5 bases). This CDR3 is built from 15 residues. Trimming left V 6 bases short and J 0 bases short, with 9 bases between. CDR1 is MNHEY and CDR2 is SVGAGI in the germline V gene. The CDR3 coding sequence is TGTGCCAGCAGCCTACGGGGCTCTGGGGCCAACGTCCTGACTTTC. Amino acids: CASSLRGSGANVLTF.

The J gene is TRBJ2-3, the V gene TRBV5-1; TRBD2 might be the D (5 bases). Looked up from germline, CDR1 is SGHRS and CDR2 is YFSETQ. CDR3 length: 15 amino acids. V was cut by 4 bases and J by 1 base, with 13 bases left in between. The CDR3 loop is CASSILGSGTDTQYF. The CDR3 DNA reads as TGCGCCAGCAGCATACTAGGCTCGGGCACAGATACGCAGTATTTT.

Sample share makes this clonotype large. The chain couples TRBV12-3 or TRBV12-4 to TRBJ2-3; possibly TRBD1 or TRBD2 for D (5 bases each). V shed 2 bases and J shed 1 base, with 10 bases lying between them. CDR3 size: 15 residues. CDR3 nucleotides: TGTGCCAGCAGTTTAAGGGACCAGCGCACAGATACGCAGTATTTT. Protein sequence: CASSLRDQRTDTQYF.

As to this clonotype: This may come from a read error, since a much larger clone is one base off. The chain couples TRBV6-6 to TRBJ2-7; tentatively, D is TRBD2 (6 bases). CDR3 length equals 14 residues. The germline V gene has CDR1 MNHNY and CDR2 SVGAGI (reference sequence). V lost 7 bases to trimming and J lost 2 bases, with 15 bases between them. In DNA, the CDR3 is TGTGCCAGCATTACCTCTCGGAGGGCCTACGAGCAGTACTTC. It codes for CASITSRRAYEQYF.

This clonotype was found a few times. CDR3 in amino acids: CASSEGQGARGYTF. As DNA, the CDR3 is TGTGCCAGTAGTGAGGGACAGGGGGCGAGAGGCTACACCTTC. The chain carries TRBV19 and TRBJ1-2; 12 bases line up with TRBD1. From germline, CDR1 is LNHDA and CDR2 SQIVND (reference sequence). CDR3 length: 14 residues. V lost 5 bases and J lost 8; bases outside the gene matches: 6. The variable domain in full, with the rest retrieved from reference TRBV19 and TRBJ1-2, is DGGITQSPKYLFRKEGQNVTLSCEQNLNHDAMYWYRQDPGQGLRLIYYSQIVNDFQKGDIAEGYSVSREKKESFPLTVTSAQKNPTAFYLCASSEGQGARGYTFGSGTRLTVV.

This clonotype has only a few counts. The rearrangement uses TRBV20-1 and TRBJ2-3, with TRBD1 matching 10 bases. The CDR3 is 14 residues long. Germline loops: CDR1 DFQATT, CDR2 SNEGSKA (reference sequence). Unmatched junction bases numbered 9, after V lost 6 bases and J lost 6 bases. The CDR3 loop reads CSAPRDRGVDTQYF. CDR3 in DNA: TGCAGTGCGCCCCGGGACAGGGGAGTTGATACGCAGTATTTT.

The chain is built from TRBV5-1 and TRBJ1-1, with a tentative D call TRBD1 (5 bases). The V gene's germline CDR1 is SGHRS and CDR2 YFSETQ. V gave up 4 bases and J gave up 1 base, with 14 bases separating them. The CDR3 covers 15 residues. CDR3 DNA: TGCGCCAGCAGCCCGGAGGGAGGGGAGAACACTGAAGCTTTCTTT. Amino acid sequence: CASSPEGGENTEAFF.

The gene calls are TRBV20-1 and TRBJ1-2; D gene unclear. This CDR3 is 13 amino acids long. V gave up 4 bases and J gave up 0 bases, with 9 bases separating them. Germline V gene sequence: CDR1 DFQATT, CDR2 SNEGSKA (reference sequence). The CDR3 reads CSANPTANYGYTF. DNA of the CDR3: TGCAGTGCTAACCCCACAGCTAACTATGGCTACACCTTC.

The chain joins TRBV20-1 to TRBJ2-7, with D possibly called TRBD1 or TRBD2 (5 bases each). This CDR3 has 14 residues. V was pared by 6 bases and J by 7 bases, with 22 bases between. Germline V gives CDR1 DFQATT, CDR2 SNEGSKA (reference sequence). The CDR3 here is CSAKSGLGLREQYF. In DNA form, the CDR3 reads TGCAGTGCCAAATCGGGGCTTGGGCTTAGGGAGCAGTACTTC.

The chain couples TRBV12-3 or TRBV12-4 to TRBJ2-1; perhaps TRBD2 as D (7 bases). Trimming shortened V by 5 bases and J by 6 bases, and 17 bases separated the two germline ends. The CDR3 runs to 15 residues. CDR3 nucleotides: TGTGCCAGCAGTATACCGGGGGGCCTAGGCAATGAGCAGTTCTTC. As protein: CASSIPGGLGNEQFF.

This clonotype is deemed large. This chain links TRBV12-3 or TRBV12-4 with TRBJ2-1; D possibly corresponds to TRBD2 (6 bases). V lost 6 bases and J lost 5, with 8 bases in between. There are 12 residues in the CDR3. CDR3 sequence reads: CASRGGDNEQFF. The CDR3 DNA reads TGTGCCAGCAGGGGCGGGGACAATGAGCAGTTCTTC.

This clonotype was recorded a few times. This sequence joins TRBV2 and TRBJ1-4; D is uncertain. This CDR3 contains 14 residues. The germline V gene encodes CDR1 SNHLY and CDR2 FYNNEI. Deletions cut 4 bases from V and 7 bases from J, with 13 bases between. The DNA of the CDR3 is TGTGCCAGCAGTGCCTCCGCGGGCCGTGAAAAACTGTTTTTT. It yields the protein CASSASAGREKLFF.

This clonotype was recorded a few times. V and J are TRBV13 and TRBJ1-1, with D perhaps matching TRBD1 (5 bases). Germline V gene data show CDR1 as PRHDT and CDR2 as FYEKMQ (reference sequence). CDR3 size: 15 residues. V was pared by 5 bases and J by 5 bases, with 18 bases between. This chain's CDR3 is CASSPLGQLGTEAFF. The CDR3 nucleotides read TGTGCCAGCAGCCCCTTGGGGCAGCTCGGAACTGAAGCTTTCTTT.

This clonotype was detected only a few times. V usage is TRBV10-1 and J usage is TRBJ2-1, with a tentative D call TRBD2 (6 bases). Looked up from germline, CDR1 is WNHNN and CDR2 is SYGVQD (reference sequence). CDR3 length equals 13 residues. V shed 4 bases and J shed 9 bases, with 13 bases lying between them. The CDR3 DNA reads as TGCGCCAGCAGTGTGGCTAGCGACGGTGAGCAGTTCTTC. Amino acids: CASSVASDGEQFF.

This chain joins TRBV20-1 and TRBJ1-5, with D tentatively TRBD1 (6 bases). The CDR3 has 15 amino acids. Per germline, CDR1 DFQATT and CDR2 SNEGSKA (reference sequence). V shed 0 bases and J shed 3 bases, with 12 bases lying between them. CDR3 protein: CSAREVKGVNQPQHF. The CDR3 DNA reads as TGCAGTGCTAGAGAGGTAAAGGGGGTCAATCAGCCCCAGCATTTT.

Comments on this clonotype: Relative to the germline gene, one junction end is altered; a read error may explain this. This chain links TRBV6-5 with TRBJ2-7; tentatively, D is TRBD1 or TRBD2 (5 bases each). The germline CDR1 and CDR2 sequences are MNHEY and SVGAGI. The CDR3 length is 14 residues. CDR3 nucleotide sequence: TGTGCCACCAGTGAATCCCGGGACCTTTCCAAGCAGTACTTC. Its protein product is CATSESRDLSKQYF.

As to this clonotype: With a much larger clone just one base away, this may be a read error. DNA of the CDR3: TGTGCCAGCAGTGACCCGAGCACAAATACGCAGTATTTT. It translates to CASSDPSTNTQYF. J is TRBJ2-3 and V is TRBV6-2 or TRBV6-3; unclear D gene. Germline V gene sequence: CDR1 MNHEY, CDR2 SVGEGT. The CDR3 totals 13 residues.

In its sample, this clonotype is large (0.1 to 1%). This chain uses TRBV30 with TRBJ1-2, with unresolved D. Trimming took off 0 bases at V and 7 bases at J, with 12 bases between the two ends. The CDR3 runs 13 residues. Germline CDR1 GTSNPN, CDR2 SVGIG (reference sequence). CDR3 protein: CAWSVLRGGGYTF. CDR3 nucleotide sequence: TGTGCCTGGAGTGTACTGCGAGGTGGTGGCTACACCTTC.

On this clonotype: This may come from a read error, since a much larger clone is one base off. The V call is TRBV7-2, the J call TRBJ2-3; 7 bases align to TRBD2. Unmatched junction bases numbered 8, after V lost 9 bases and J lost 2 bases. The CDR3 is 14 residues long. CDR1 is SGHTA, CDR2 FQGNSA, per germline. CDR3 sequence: CARSLGGDTDTQYF. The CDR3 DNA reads TGTGCCAGGTCCCTTGGGGGGGACACAGATACGCAGTATTTT.

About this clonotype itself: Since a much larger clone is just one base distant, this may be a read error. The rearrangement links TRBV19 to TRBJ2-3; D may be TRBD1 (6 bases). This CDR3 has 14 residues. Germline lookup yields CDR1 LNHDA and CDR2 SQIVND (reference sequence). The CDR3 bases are TGTGCCAGTAGGCTGGGCAGGGACACAGATACGCAGAATTTT. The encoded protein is CASRLGRDTDTQNF. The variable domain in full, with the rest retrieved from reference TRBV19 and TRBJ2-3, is DGGITQSPKYLFRKEGQNVTLSCEQNLNHDAMYWYRQDPGQGLRLIYYSQIVNDFQKGDIAEGYSVSREKKESFPLTVTSAQKNPTAFYLCASRLGRDTDTQNFGPGTRLTVL.

This CDR3 reads CASSSATGYGNTIYF. CDR3 nucleotides: TGCGCCAGCAGCTCCGCAACAGGGTATGGAAACACCATATATTTT. The chain uses TRBV5-1 and TRBJ1-3; D perhaps matches TRBD1 (6 bases). Germline V gene sequence: CDR1 SGHRS, CDR2 YFSETQ. The CDR3 spans 15 residues. Trimming removed 3 bases from V and 3 bases from J, with 13 bases in between.

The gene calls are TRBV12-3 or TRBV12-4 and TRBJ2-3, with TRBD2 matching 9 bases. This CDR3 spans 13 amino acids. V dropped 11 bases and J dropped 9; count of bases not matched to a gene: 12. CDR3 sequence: CAGGSGRRGTQYF. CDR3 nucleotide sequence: TGTGCCGGGGGGAGCGGGAGGAGAGGGACGCAGTATTTT.

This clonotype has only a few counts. The chain's CDR3 is CASSLGIGGGGFGTEAFF. The CDR3 coding sequence is TGTGCCAGCAGCTTGGGCATAGGGGGGGGCGGCTTTGGCACTGAAGCTTTCTTT. The chain couples TRBV5-5 to TRBJ1-1; D possibly corresponds to TRBD1 (6 bases). The germline V gene encodes CDR1 SGHKS and CDR2 YYEKEE (reference sequence). V was clipped by 0 bases and J by 4 bases, with 22 bases between them. The CDR3 extends over 18 amino acids.

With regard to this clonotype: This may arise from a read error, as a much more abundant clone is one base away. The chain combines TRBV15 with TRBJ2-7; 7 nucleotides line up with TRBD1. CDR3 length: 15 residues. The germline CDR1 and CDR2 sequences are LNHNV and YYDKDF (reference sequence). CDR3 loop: CTTSSPGQREYEQYF. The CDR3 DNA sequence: TGTACCACCAGCAGCCCGGGACAGAGGGAGTACGAGCAGTACTTC. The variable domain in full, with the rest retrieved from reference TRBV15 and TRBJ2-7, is DAMVIQNPRYQVTQFGKPVTLSCSQTLNHNVMYWYQQKSSQAPKLLFHYYDKDFNNEADTPDNFQSRRPNTSFCFLDIRSPGLGDTAMYLCTTSSPGQREYEQYFGPGTRLTVT.

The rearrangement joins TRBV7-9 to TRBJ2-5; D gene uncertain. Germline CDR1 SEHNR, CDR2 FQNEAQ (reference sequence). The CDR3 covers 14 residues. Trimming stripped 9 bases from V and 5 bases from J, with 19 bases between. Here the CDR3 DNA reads TGTGCCAGAAGCCCATTAACGTTAGGGGAGACCCAGTACTTC. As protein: CARSPLTLGETQYF.

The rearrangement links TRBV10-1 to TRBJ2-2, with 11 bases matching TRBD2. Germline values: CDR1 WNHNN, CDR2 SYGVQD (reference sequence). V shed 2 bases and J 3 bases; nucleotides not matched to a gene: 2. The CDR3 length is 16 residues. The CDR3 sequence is CASSEGLAGYTGELFF. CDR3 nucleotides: TGCGCCAGCAGTGAGGGACTAGCGGGTTACACCGGGGAGCTGTTTTTT.

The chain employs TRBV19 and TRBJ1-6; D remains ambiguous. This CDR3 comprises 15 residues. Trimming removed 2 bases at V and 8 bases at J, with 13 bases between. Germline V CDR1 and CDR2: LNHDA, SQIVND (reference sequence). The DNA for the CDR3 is TGTGCCAGTAGTATATCGAAGTTGCACGATTCACCCCTCCACTTT. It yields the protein CASSISKLHDSPLHF.

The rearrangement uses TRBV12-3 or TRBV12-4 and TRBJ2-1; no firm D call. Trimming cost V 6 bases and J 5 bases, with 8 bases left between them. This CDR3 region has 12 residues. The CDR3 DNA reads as TGTGCCAGCAGCCCCCGGGACAATGAGCAGTTCTTC. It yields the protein CASSPRDNEQFF.

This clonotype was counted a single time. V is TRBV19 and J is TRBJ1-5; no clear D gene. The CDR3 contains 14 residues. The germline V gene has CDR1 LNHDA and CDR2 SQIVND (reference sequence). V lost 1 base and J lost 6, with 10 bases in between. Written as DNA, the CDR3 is TGTGCCAGTAGTATAGGGGGAGCGGGTCAGCCCCAGCATTTT. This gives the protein CASSIGGAGQPQHF.

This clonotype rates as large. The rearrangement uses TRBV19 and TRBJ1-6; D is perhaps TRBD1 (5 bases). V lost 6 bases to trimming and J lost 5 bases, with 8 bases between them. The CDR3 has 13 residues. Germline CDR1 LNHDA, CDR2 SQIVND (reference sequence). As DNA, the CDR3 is TGTGCCAGTAGGCAGGGAGATAATTCACCCCTCCACTTT. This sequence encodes CASRQGDNSPLHF. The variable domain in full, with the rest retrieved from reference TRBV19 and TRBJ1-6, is DGGITQSPKYLFRKEGQNVTLSCEQNLNHDAMYWYRQDPGQGLRLIYYSQIVNDFQKGDIAEGYSVSREKKESFPLTVTSAQKNPTAFYLCASRQGDNSPLHFGNGTRLTVT.